The following is a TCR beta chain sequence with its context. This clonotype was detected ten times or more. Its binding antigen is unknown. Within one base of it there is no much larger clone, and no base qualities were kept. After removal of 7 bases from V and 2 bases from J, the junction retains 2 bases not matched to a gene. CDR1 and CDR2, per the germline V gene, are SNHLY and FYNNEI. Reading from cysteine to phenylalanine, the CDR3 counts 12 amino acids. Left in the record is the CDR3 DNA by itself, 36 bases read in frame from the first base. Libraries were prepared through multiplex PCR. Sequencing was carried out with an Illumina HiSeq 4000. CDR3 regions were amplified by Arm-PCR with iRepertoire HTBI primers to construct TCR beta libraries. Gel purification was performed on PCR products prior to sequencing. Regarding the original processing steps: Across samples, 60 to 70 TRBV and 15 or so TRBJ segments were identified and used for gene usage analysis of CDR3 amino acid clonotypes. COPE and FqMerger were used to merge filtered high-quality paired reads into contigs. BLAST was used to align contigs to IMGT TRBV, TRBD and TRBJ reference genes, with CDR3 defined following IMGT. Any clonotype with a frequency above 0.1% was counted as a highly expanded clone. Shannon entropy was used to measure repertoire diversity, and the Gini coefficient was used to measure V-J evenness. A clonotype was considered public if more than one individual shared it. The public reads were reanalyzed by TCRdb: fastp trimming at Q25, MiXCR alignment, in-frame beta chains only. Every entry covers one CDR3 protein and lists the most common genes and DNA from its rows. The V and J calls follow TCRdb's processing rather than the paper's. This sample gives about half a million distinct CDR3 sequences in total; about 22% of them show up just once. The ten largest account for around 12% of the sample.

This sample is part of a study of regulatory T cells in long-lasting Graves disease (dated by TCRdb to about 2021). Notes on the research overall: Persistent Graves' disease was defined as antithyroid drug treatment for over 5 years with persistently positive TSH receptor autoantibodies. Antithyroid drugs had been taken for about 10.3 years on average by persistent Graves' disease patients in the clinical cohort. Peripheral blood TCR sequencing and RNA sequencing compared persistent Graves' disease patients with newly diagnosed Graves' disease patients. A total of about 35 samples underwent TCR sequencing, from about 13 patients with persistent Graves' disease and 20 or so patients with newly diagnosed Graves' disease. The study was conducted in China and was registered as a clinical trial.

Findings and caveats that apply to the study as a whole: Peripheral blood alone was examined, since thyroid tissue, which constituted the primary lesion, could not be accessed. Persistent patients shared more public clonotypes among themselves (around 3,000) than newly diagnosed patients did (more than 950). Sequencing and analysis were restricted to the TCR beta chain. Preferential use of TRBV28, TRBJ1-2 and TRBJ2-5 was observed in persistent disease, whereas TRBV20-1 and TRBJ2-1 were favored in newly diagnosed disease. Compared with newly diagnosed patients, persistent Graves' disease patients had lower TCR Shannon entropy and fewer highly expanded clones, which suggests clonal expansion. The small sample size was acknowledged by the authors as a limitation that may reduce accuracy.

What this sample's time point label stands for: persistent/refractory GD, antithyroid drugs over 5 years with positive TRAb. For both TCR sequencing and RNA sequencing, RNA was extracted from PBMCs in TRIzol. Graves' disease was diagnosed according to American Thyroid Association guidelines. Recruitment of patients was carried out at an endocrinology department in Xi'an, China. From each patient, about 9 milliliters of peripheral blood was collected into an EDTA anticoagulant tube. Ficoll Paque Plus density gradient separation was used to isolate PBMCs, and no further T cell sorting was done. An Agilent 2100 Bioanalyzer and agarose gel were used to check RNA quality, and a NanoDrop 2000 was used to measure RNA concentration.

The sequence links TRBV2 to TRBJ2-7; 7 of the junction bases match TRBD1. The sequence was obtained from a female donor with Graves disease. The input for sequencing was peripheral blood mononuclear cells (PBMCs), taken when the disease was refractory, from a patient treated with antithyroid drugs. The DNA sequence is as follows: TGTGCCAGCATGGGACAGACCTACGAGCAGTACTTC. Its product reads: CASMGQTYEQYF.